These 9 T cell receptor beta chains share one sample of origin, sequenced in a study of blood T cell repertoires in COVID-19. Libraries were prepared by immunoSEQ multiplex PCR; TCRdb keeps only in-frame clonotypes and omits some of them. Of fewer than 150,000 clones in the sample, about 84% were seen once. Sequenced material: peripheral blood. These receptors all come from a man aged 50-60 years with acute or convalescent COVID-19.

V is TRBV18 and J is TRBJ1-1; D ambiguous. Trimming cost V 2 bases and J 1 base, with 8 bases left between them. Germline V lookup: CDR1 KGHSH, CDR2 LQKENI. The CDR3 length is 14 residues. In nucleotides, the CDR3 is TGTGCCAGCTCACCATACAGCCAGAACACTGAAGCTTTCTTT. Amino acid sequence: CASSPYSQNTEAFF. Drawing the rest from reference TRBV18 and TRBJ1-1, the complete variable domain is NAGVMQNPRHLVRRRGQEARLRCSPMKGHSHVYWYRQLPEEGLKFMVYLQKENIIDESGMPKERFSAEFPKEGPSILRIQQVVRGDSAAYFCASSPYSQNTEAFFGQGTRLTVV.

In this sample, this clone turned up a few times. J is TRBJ1-6 and V is TRBV4-1; 10 bases map to TRBD1. The germline gives CDR1 MGHRA, CDR2 YSYEKL. CDR3 length: 15 residues. Unmatched junction bases numbered 2, after V lost 0 bases and J lost 9 bases. CDR3 region: CASSQEGTGVSPLHF. CDR3 nucleotides: TGCGCCAGCAGCCAAGAAGGGACAGGGGTTTCACCCCTCCACTTT.

This clone was seen only once. The J gene is TRBJ2-1, the V gene TRBV4-1, with TRBD2 matching over 16 bases. This CDR3 is built from 17 residues. V was clipped by 2 bases and J by 7 bases; unmatched bases: 5. In germline, CDR1 is MGHRA, CDR2 YSYEKL. The DNA of the CDR3 is TGCGCCAGCAGCCAATCCGGGACTAGCGGGGGGGGAAATGAGCAGTTCTTC. Amino acids: CASSQSGTSGGGNEQFF.

The chain couples TRBV5-1 to TRBJ1-2; D not resolved. The V gene's germline CDR1 is SGHRS and CDR2 YFSETQ. The CDR3 contains 14 residues. V was clipped by 5 bases and J by 4 bases, with 15 bases between them. DNA of the CDR3: TGCGCCAGCAGTAGCGGCGGGTTCCGCTATGGCTACACCTTC. It translates to CASSSGGFRYGYTF.

The count of this clone is one. V gene TRBV6-6 combines with J gene TRBJ1-3, with D hard to call. Germline CDR1 reads MNHNY; CDR2 reads SVGAGI (reference sequence). The CDR3 totals 14 residues. With 10 bases removed from V and 0 bases from J, the gap between germline ends came to 13 bases. The CDR3 reads CAIQGGLSGNTIYF. CDR3 nucleotide sequence: TGTGCCATCCAAGGTGGACTCTCTGGAAACACCATATATTTT.

The chain joins TRBV19 to TRBJ1-1; 8 nucleotides match TRBD1. CDR1 is LNHDA and CDR2 is SQIVND in the germline V gene (reference sequence). Trimming removed 4 bases from V and 1 base from J; junction bases left unmatched: 11. This CDR3 spans 17 amino acids. CDR3 sequence: CASSNPLRTGQNTEAFF. DNA of the CDR3: TGTGCCAGTAGTAACCCCCTCCGGACAGGGCAGAACACTGAAGCTTTCTTT.

The rearrangement joins TRBV5-1 to TRBJ1-1; tentative D call: TRBD1 (6 bases). Trimming left V 1 base short and J 0 bases short, with 13 bases between. Germline V gives CDR1 SGHRS, CDR2 YFSETQ. This CDR3 contains 16 residues. CDR3 DNA: TGCGCCAGCAGCTTGTTAACAGGGCACATGAACACTGAAGCTTTCTTT. Translated: CASSLLTGHMNTEAFF.

The J gene is TRBJ1-5, the V gene TRBV5-8; D is unresolved. V lost 4 bases and J 1 base, leaving 9 bases between the germline ends. CDR1 is SGHTS and CDR2 is YDEGEE in the germline V gene. The CDR3 runs 14 residues. Here the CDR3 reads CASSPIQSNQPQHF. In DNA, the CDR3 is TGTGCCAGCAGCCCCATTCAGAGCAATCAGCCCCAGCATTTT.

The rearrangement uses TRBV29-1 and TRBJ1-2; D gene uncertain. This CDR3 spans 12 amino acids. From germline, CDR1 is SQVTM and CDR2 ANQGSEA. V was clipped by 7 bases and J by 3 bases, with 12 bases between them. CDR3 bases: TGCAGCGGGGTCGCCCAGGACTATGGCTACACCTTC. It specifies CSGVAQDYGYTF. Together with reference TRBV29-1 and TRBJ1-2, the CDR3 gives the full variable domain: SAVISQKPSRDICQRGTSLTIQCQVDSQVTMMFWYRQQPGQSLTLIATANQGSEATYESGFVIDKFPISRPNLTFSTLTVSNMSPEDSSIYLCSGVAQDYGYTFGSGTRLTVV.